The 30 T cell receptor beta chains presented below share a single source sample, sequenced in a study of T cell repertoires in cytomegalovirus infection. A single record per CDR3 protein comes from TCRdb applying MiXCR to the reads. The repertoire includes roughly 100,000 distinct CDR3 sequences, 42% of them detected once, and roughly 70% sits in the top ten. Antigen specificity for these receptors is unknown. The specimen was CD8+ T cells from cultured PBMCs, collected from culture after CMV antigen stimulation. The origin of the receptors is a human donor in good health (CMV status not recorded). Some clones in this sample may be carry-over from other donors' samples.

This clonotype was recorded a few times. The chain carries TRBV5-4 and TRBJ2-7, with 10 bases identical to TRBD1. V was pared by 3 bases and J by 2 bases, with 5 bases of the junction left unmatched. Per the germline V gene, CDR1 is SGHNT and CDR2 is YYREEE (reference sequence). The CDR3 length is 15 residues. The CDR3: CASSYPGQGTYEQYF. CDR3 DNA: TGTGCCAGCAGCTACCCGGGACAGGGGACCTACGAGCAGTACTTC.

This chain joins TRBV11-3 and TRBJ2-7; 7 nucleotides agree with TRBD1. The length of the CDR3 is 15 residues. V lost 5 bases and J lost 4; bases outside the gene matches: 11. Germline V lookup: CDR1 SGHNT, CDR2 YENEEA. Here the CDR3 DNA reads TGTGCCAGCAGCGCACTGGTGGGACAGTATTACGAGCAGTACTTC. It codes for CASSALVGQYYEQYF.

The V gene is TRBV6-5, the J gene TRBJ1-1; 9 nucleotides match TRBD1. The germline V gene encodes CDR1 MNHEY and CDR2 SVGAGI. The J segment lost 3 bases and the V segment lost 5 bases, leaving 13 bases of the junction unmatched. This CDR3 region has 17 residues. CDR3 nucleotide sequence: TGTGCCAGCAGTCTGTACACCGGGACAGGGTATGACACTGAAGCTTTCTTT. Protein: CASSLYTGTGYDTEAFF.

This clonotype showed up just a few times. The rearrangement uses TRBV11-2 and TRBJ2-7; unclear D gene. Germline V CDR1 and CDR2: SGHAT, FQNNGV. This CDR3 is built from 10 residues. The V gene lost 0 bases and the J gene lost 13 bases, with 7 bases spanning the gap. CDR3 sequence (DNA): TGTGCCAGCAGCTTAGATCATTTCTACTTC. It is translated as CASSLDHFYF. Using reference TRBV11-2 and TRBJ2-7 for the parts outside the CDR3, the full variable domain is EAGVAQSPRYKIIEKRQSVAFWCNPISGHATLYWYQQILGQGPKLLIQFQNNGVVDDSQLPKDRFSAERLKGVDSTLKIQPAKLEDSAVYLCASSLDHFYFGPGTRLTVT.

In its sample, this clonotype was seen a few times. The chain joins TRBV19 to TRBJ1-1, with a weak D call TRBD1 (6 bases). V gave up 7 bases and J gave up 0 bases, with 12 bases separating them. The CDR3 is 14 residues long. Germline CDR1 reads LNHDA; CDR2 reads SQIVND (reference sequence). The DNA for the CDR3 is TGTGCCAGTAAACCGGGACAAATGAACACTGAAGCTTTCTTT. Amino acids: CASKPGQMNTEAFF.

The chain is built from TRBV10-3 and TRBJ1-2; D unclear. Between the trimmed V and J ends, which lost 7 bases and 1 base, there was a span of 13 bases. The length of the CDR3 is 14 residues. Looked up from germline, CDR1 is ENHRY and CDR2 is SYGVKD. CDR3 bases: TGTGCCATCACCCCGGGCGGTTTTAACTATGGCTACACCTTC. Amino acids: CAITPGGFNYGYTF.

CDR3 bases: TGCAGTGCCCGCACTCGACTGAACACAGATACGCAGTATTTT. Protein sequence: CSARTRLNTDTQYF. The V call is TRBV20-1, the J call TRBJ2-3; D is unresolved. Germline V lookup: CDR1 DFQATT, CDR2 SNEGSKA (reference sequence). The CDR3 is made up of 14 amino acids. Deletions cut 6 bases from V and 2 bases from J, with 15 bases between.

The chain couples TRBV20-1 to TRBJ2-3; D unresolved. This CDR3 is 10 amino acids long. Germline V CDR1 and CDR2: DFQATT, SNEGSKA (reference sequence). Trimming took off 3 bases at V and 2 bases at J, with 0 bases between the two ends. The CDR3 bases are TGCAGTGCTAGCACAGATACGCAGTATTTT. Its translation: CSASTDTQYF.

The chain carries TRBV20-1 and TRBJ2-1; 7 positions agree with TRBD2. Germline V gene lookup returns CDR1 DFQATT and CDR2 SNEGSKA (reference sequence). V was clipped by 4 bases and J by 0 bases; unmatched bases: 9. The CDR3 loop spans 16 amino acids. The chain's CDR3 is CSANPLGGGSYNEQFF. In DNA form, the CDR3 reads TGCAGTGCTAACCCCCTGGGGGGGGGCTCCTACAATGAGCAGTTCTTC.

CDR3 sequence (DNA): TGTGCCAGCAGCTTGAGGGCAGGGGGGTCCTACGAGCAGTACTTC. Translating gives CASSLRAGGSYEQYF. The V and J genes are TRBV9 and TRBJ2-7, with D tentatively TRBD1 (7 bases). The CDR3 spans 15 residues. The germline CDR1 and CDR2 sequences are SGDLS and YYNGEE. The V end lost 4 bases, the J end lost 1 base, and 15 bases lay between the germline ends.

The chain recombines TRBV27 with TRBJ1-5; D is unresolved. The germline gives CDR1 MNHEY, CDR2 SMNVEV (reference sequence). Deletions cut 2 bases from V and 0 bases from J, with 5 bases between. CDR3 length: 14 amino acids. CDR3 nucleotides: TGTGCCAGCAGTTTACACACTAGCAATCAGCCCCAGCATTTT. Its translation is CASSLHTSNQPQHF.

In this sample, this clonotype turned up a few times. CDR3 region: CASSEAGGRNEQYF. The CDR3 DNA sequence: TGTGCCAGCAGCGAGGCAGGGGGCAGGAACGAGCAGTACTTC. The chain couples TRBV7-8 to TRBJ2-7; 8 nucleotides agree with TRBD1. This CDR3 is built from 14 residues. Germline loops: CDR1 SGHVS, CDR2 FQNEAQ. V lost 5 bases, J lost 5 bases, and 8 bases stayed unmatched.

The chain joins TRBV5-6 to TRBJ2-1; D might be TRBD1 (6 bases). Germline lookup yields CDR1 SGHDT and CDR2 YYEEEE. CDR3 length: 14 residues. V dropped 4 bases and J dropped 9 bases, with 17 bases sitting between them. The CDR3 loop is CASSPPQGRGEQFF. The CDR3 DNA is TGTGCCAGCAGCCCGCCACAGGGTCGGGGTGAGCAGTTCTTC.

The chain links TRBV4-1 to TRBJ1-6; possible D gene TRBD1, 6 bases. From germline, CDR1 is MGHRA and CDR2 YSYEKL. With 0 bases removed from V and 7 bases from J, the gap between germline ends came to 13 bases. CDR3 length: 16 residues. The CDR3: CASSQEFGGRNSPLHF. The CDR3, as DNA: TGCGCCAGCAGCCAAGAGTTTGGGGGGCGGAATTCACCCCTCCACTTT.

This clonotype turned up a few times. The V and J genes are TRBV6-5 and TRBJ2-3, with D perhaps TRBD1 (5 bases). The CDR3 covers 15 residues. Deletions cut 2 bases from V and 4 bases from J, with 13 bases between. Germline CDR1 is MNHEY and CDR2 is SVGAGI. The CDR3 loop reads CASSYGASWADTQYF. Here the CDR3 DNA reads TGTGCCAGCAGTTACGGGGCCTCGTGGGCAGATACGCAGTATTTT.

The rearrangement joins TRBV29-1 to TRBJ2-1; maybe TRBD2 (6 bases). The ends were cut back, 4 bases at V and 7 bases at J, with 20 bases in the middle. The CDR3 consists of 15 residues. CDR1 SQVTM and CDR2 ANQGSEA come from the germline V gene. The CDR3 bases are TGCAGCGTTGTCCCACTTACGAATGGGGGGAATGAGCAGTTCTTC. Amino acids: CSVVPLTNGGNEQFF.

The CDR3 sequence is CASSVYSRDIQYF. Written as DNA, the CDR3 is TGTGCCAGTAGTGTCTACTCGAGGGACATTCAGTACTTC. The V and J genes are TRBV19 and TRBJ2-4, with D perhaps matching TRBD2 (5 bases). The V gene lost 5 bases and the J gene lost 8 bases, with 13 bases spanning the gap. The length of the CDR3 is 13 residues. Germline-derived CDR1 and CDR2 are LNHDA and SQIVND (reference sequence).

This clonotype turned up a few times. The rearrangement uses TRBV12-3 or TRBV12-4 and TRBJ2-3; 10 bases are shared with TRBD2. This CDR3 comprises 17 residues. Trimming at V came to 2 bases and at J to 2 bases, leaving 7 bases not matched to a gene. The CDR3 loop reads CASSLFAGTSDTDTQYF. The CDR3 nucleotides are TGTGCCAGCAGTTTATTTGCCGGGACTAGCGACACAGATACGCAGTATTTT.

There are a few counts of this clonotype. The chain recombines TRBV7-2 with TRBJ2-7; no clear D. The germline V gene encodes CDR1 SGHTA and CDR2 FQGNSA. This CDR3 has 13 amino acids. V was clipped by 1 base and J by 7 bases, with 11 bases between them. CDR3 coding DNA: TGTGCCAGCAGCTTAGGGCACCCTGGGGAGCAGTACTTC. This translates into CASSLGHPGEQYF.

This clonotype was found many times. The chain recombines TRBV7-8 with TRBJ2-1; 11 bases agree with TRBD2. With 2 bases clipped from V and 3 bases from J, the junction kept 6 bases outside the gene matches. This CDR3 spans 17 amino acids. Germline V lookup: CDR1 SGHVS, CDR2 FQNEAQ. The CDR3 coding sequence is TGTGCCAGCAGCTTATCGTCTAGCGGGGGGTTCTACAATGAGCAGTTCTTC. Protein product: CASSLSSSGGFYNEQFF.

The rearrangement joins TRBV12-3 or TRBV12-4 to TRBJ2-1; no clear D. CDR3 length: 12 residues. Trimming pared 3 bases from V and 5 bases from J, leaving 5 bases between. CDR3 nucleotide sequence: TGTGCCAGCAGTTTGCCTCACAATGAGCAGTTCTTC. It yields the protein CASSLPHNEQFF.

This clonotype was observed a handful of times. The chain recombines TRBV7-4 with TRBJ2-5, with D perhaps being TRBD1 or TRBD2 (6 bases each). Germline assignment: CDR1 SGHVT and CDR2 SQSDAQ. The V end was cut by 6 bases, the J end by 2 bases, with 16 bases between. This CDR3 contains 15 residues. CDR3 bases: TGTGCCAGCAGAAAGGGGGGCAGAACACAAGAGACCCAGTACTTC. It translates to CASRKGGRTQETQYF.

The chain combines TRBV3-1 with TRBJ2-2, with TRBD2 matching 8 bases. V lost 0 bases, J lost 7 bases, and 10 bases stayed unmatched. The CDR3 spans 17 residues. Germline V gene lookup returns CDR1 LGHDT and CDR2 YNNKEL (reference sequence). This CDR3 is CASSQDIPGGFDGELFF. For the CDR3, the DNA is TGTGCCAGCAGCCAAGATATTCCGGGGGGGTTTGACGGGGAGCTGTTTTTT.

This chain connects TRBV20-1 to TRBJ2-1; unclear D gene. V was shortened by 7 bases and J by 8 bases, with 12 bases between the two germline ends. The CDR3 spans 11 residues. The germline V gene has CDR1 DFQATT and CDR2 SNEGSKA (reference sequence). The CDR3 DNA sequence: TGCAGTGTCCCAGTCGGGTATGAGCAGTTCTTC. This translates into CSVPVGYEQFF.

Points on this clonotype: At one end the junction does not follow the germline gene, possibly because of a read error. The chain recombines TRBV7-3 with TRBJ2-5, with D possibly TRBD2 on 6 matching bases. Germline values: CDR1 SGHTA, CDR2 FQGTGA. The CDR3 contains 12 residues. CDR3 sequence: CDSSLPGAAQYF. In DNA form, the CDR3 reads TGTGACAGCAGCTTACCGGGAGCGGCCCAGTACTTC.

The V and J genes are TRBV27 and TRBJ1-1; 9 nucleotides match TRBD1. The germline CDR1 and CDR2 sequences are MNHEY and SMNVEV (reference sequence). This CDR3 has 17 amino acids. V shed 1 base and J 1 base; nucleotides not matched to a gene: 7. The CDR3 region is CASSLWGTGQGNTEAFF. The CDR3 coding sequence is TGTGCCAGCAGTTTATGGGGGACAGGGCAAGGGAACACTGAAGCTTTCTTT.

The rearrangement uses TRBV7-2 and TRBJ2-3; 8 bases agree with TRBD2. CDR3 length: 15 amino acids. Germline V gives CDR1 SGHTA, CDR2 FQGNSA. Germline trimming cut 5 bases from V and 2 bases from J; bases unmatched to any gene: 6. The CDR3 nucleotides are TGTGCCAGCAGCCCCGGGAGGGGACTCACAGATACGCAGTATTTT. Translation gives CASSPGRGLTDTQYF.

The V gene is TRBV7-9, the J gene TRBJ2-2; TRBD1 might be the D (5 bases). V lost 6 bases and J lost 4, with 12 bases in between. The CDR3 length is 14 residues. Germline CDR1 is SEHNR and CDR2 is FQNEAQ (reference sequence). CDR3 nucleotides: TGTGCCAGCAGTTACGCAGGGTCCACCGGGGAGCTGTTTTTT. This sequence encodes CASSYAGSTGELFF.

The rearrangement links TRBV7-4 to TRBJ1-2, with D perhaps matching TRBD1 (6 bases). The CDR3 contains 17 residues. Germline-derived CDR1 and CDR2 are SGHVT and SQSDAQ. V gave up 4 bases and J gave up 3 bases, with 21 bases separating them. In nucleotides, the CDR3 is TGTGCCAGCAGCTCCAACAGGGTCTCACCCATGGACTATGGCTACACCTTC. This sequence encodes CASSSNRVSPMDYGYTF.

In this sample, this clonotype turned up once. V usage is TRBV14 and J usage is TRBJ2-1; 11 positions agree with TRBD2. Germline V gives CDR1 SGHDN, CDR2 FVKESK. Trimming at V came to 4 bases and at J to 10 bases, leaving 9 bases not matched to a gene. This CDR3 has 15 amino acids. Written as DNA, the CDR3 is TGTGCCAGCAGCCCGGGGCTAGCGGGGGGCGGAGAGCAGTTCTTC. It codes for CASSPGLAGGGEQFF.